These 27 T cell receptor beta chains were all obtained from the same sample, sequenced in a study of T cells in Graves' hyperthyroidism and ophthalmopathy. Amplified TCR beta CDR3 regions derived from RNA transcripts. A set of HTBI primers served as the primers for a first-round RT-PCR of the TCR CDR3. One entry per CDR3 protein results from TCRdb running MiXCR on the multiplex PCR reads. The sample includes 600,000 to 650,000 distinct CDR3 sequences, about 17% of them seen just once. Specimen: blood. The receptors here all came from a woman in her 30s with Graves' hyperthyroidism.

In this sample, this clonotype turned up a few times. Just one base apart from a much larger clone, this may be a read error. V usage is TRBV28 and J usage is TRBJ2-5; 10 bases are shared with TRBD2. CDR3 length: 16 residues. Germline CDR1 is MDHEN and CDR2 is SYDVKM. The CDR3 sequence is CASSSQAGGYQESQYF. The CDR3 DNA is TGTGCCAGCAGTTCGCAAGCGGGAGGGTACCAAGAGTCCCAGTACTTC.

This clonotype was detected a few times. A read error is possible here, since a much larger clone lies one base away. The chain is built from TRBV12-3 or TRBV12-4 and TRBJ1-1, with D uncertain. There are 14 residues in the CDR3. The V end was cut by 2 bases, the J end by 5 bases, with 12 bases between. DNA for the CDR3: TGTGCCAGCAGTTTAACCTTGCGAGTTACTGAAGCTTTCTTT. Protein product: CASSLTLRVTEAFF.

This clonotype was counted ten times or more. The gene calls are TRBV20-1 and TRBJ2-2; D perhaps matches TRBD2 (5 bases). Trimming removed 0 bases from V and 0 bases from J, with 11 bases in between. Germline V gene sequence: CDR1 DFQATT, CDR2 SNEGSKA (reference sequence). The CDR3 sequence is 16 residues long. The CDR3 protein is CSARDIAKTNTGELFF. The CDR3 bases are TGCAGTGCTAGAGATATAGCGAAAACGAACACCGGGGAGCTGTTTTTT.

This chain connects TRBV28 to TRBJ1-1; D possibly corresponds to TRBD1 (6 bases). There are 13 residues in the CDR3. Germline CDR1 MDHEN, CDR2 SYDVKM. Deletions cut 7 bases from V and 0 bases from J, with 9 bases between. CDR3 sequence: CASTGVMNTEAFF. For the CDR3, the DNA is TGTGCCAGCACAGGGGTAATGAACACTGAAGCTTTCTTT.

The V call is TRBV4-1, the J call TRBJ2-3; tentatively, D is TRBD2 (6 bases). This CDR3 spans 17 amino acids. V lost 3 bases and J 2 bases, leaving 18 bases between the germline ends. CDR1 MGHRA and CDR2 YSYEKL come from the germline V gene. The CDR3, as DNA: TGCGCCAGCAGCCACCCCCCGTCACGGCGGGACACAGATACGCAGTATTTT. Translation: CASSHPPSRRDTDTQYF.

This clonotype occurred many times. The rearrangement links TRBV28 to TRBJ1-6, with D unresolved. This CDR3 contains 16 residues. The germline V gene has CDR1 MDHEN and CDR2 SYDVKM. The germline V and J ends were trimmed by 5 bases and 7 bases, with 18 bases remaining between them. CDR3 DNA sequence: TGTGCCAGCAGTCCCCTAATATTCTATCAGAATTCACCCCTCCACTTT. Protein: CASSPLIFYQNSPLHF.

This clonotype has ten or more counts. The V gene is TRBV28, the J gene TRBJ2-2, with 8 bases identical to TRBD2. With V trimmed by 8 bases and J by 4 bases, 6 bases remained unmatched. The germline V gene encodes CDR1 MDHEN and CDR2 SYDVKM. This CDR3 has 14 residues. The CDR3 DNA is TGTGCCAGCCGGGAGGCGGGAGGCACCGGGGAGCTGTTTTTT. It encodes CASREAGGTGELFF.

In this sample, this clonotype turned up a few times. The genes are TRBV12-3 or TRBV12-4 and TRBJ2-2, with unresolved D. The CDR3 sequence is 16 residues long. Trimming shortened V by 3 bases and J by 4 bases, and 15 bases separated the two germline ends. Here the CDR3 DNA reads TGTGCCAGCAGTTTTATTCCCGGGTGGAGCACCGGGGAGCTGTTTTTT. It codes for CASSFIPGWSTGELFF.

In its sample, this clonotype was seen many times. This chain connects TRBV27 to TRBJ2-7; the match to TRBD1 covers 9 bases. In germline, CDR1 is MNHEY, CDR2 SMNVEV (reference sequence). The CDR3 consists of 13 residues. V lost 6 bases, J lost 3 bases, and 3 bases stayed unmatched. The CDR3 bases are TGTGCCAGCAGCTGGGGACAGGGCTACGAGCAGTACTTC. It specifies CASSWGQGYEQYF.

The chain couples TRBV10-3 to TRBJ2-5, with D unclear. This CDR3 comprises 11 residues. V dropped 10 bases and J dropped 12 bases, with 18 bases sitting between them. Per germline, CDR1 ENHRY and CDR2 SYGVKD. The CDR3 is CATTEGSVEYF. CDR3 nucleotide sequence: TGTGCCACCACTGAAGGAAGCGTCGAGTACTTC.

This clonotype was seen at least ten times. This chain uses TRBV19 with TRBJ2-7; no definite D call. The V gene's germline CDR1 is LNHDA and CDR2 SQIVND (reference sequence). The length of the CDR3 is 14 residues. Between the trimmed V and J ends, which lost 3 bases and 8 bases, there was a span of 17 bases. CDR3 residues: CASSIGGEPTKQYF. The CDR3 DNA reads TGTGCCAGTAGTATTGGCGGAGAACCTACGAAGCAGTACTTC. Using reference TRBV19 and TRBJ2-7 for the parts outside the CDR3, the full variable domain is DGGITQSPKYLFRKEGQNVTLSCEQNLNHDAMYWYRQDPGQGLRLIYYSQIVNDFQKGDIAEGYSVSREKKESFPLTVTSAQKNPTAFYLCASSIGGEPTKQYFGPGTRLTVT.

This clonotype showed up many times. The chain employs TRBV11-2 and TRBJ2-3; 7 bases agree with TRBD2. Germline loops: CDR1 SGHAT, CDR2 FQNNGV. This CDR3 region has 12 residues. Germline trimming cut 8 bases from V and 11 bases from J; bases unmatched to any gene: 10. CDR3 region: CASALMGGGQYF. CDR3 coding DNA: TGTGCCAGCGCCCTGATGGGGGGGGGGCAGTATTTT.

In its sample, this clonotype was seen many times. The V and J genes are TRBV29-1 and TRBJ2-7, with no clear D. Germline CDR1 is SQVTM and CDR2 is ANQGSEA. CDR3 length: 13 amino acids. Trimming stripped 4 bases from V and 0 bases from J, with 10 bases between. The CDR3 spells CSVVGRSSYEQYF. The CDR3, as DNA: TGCAGCGTTGTAGGCAGAAGCTCCTACGAGCAGTACTTC.

The chain carries TRBV7-8 and TRBJ2-1, with unresolved D. Trimming left V 1 base short and J 10 bases short, with 11 bases between. Looked up from germline, CDR1 is SGHVS and CDR2 is FQNEAQ. CDR3 length: 13 amino acids. CDR3 in DNA: TGTGCCAGCAGCTTAGTGACATTTGACGAGCAGTTCTTC. Translating gives CASSLVTFDEQFF.

J is TRBJ1-5 and V is TRBV9; no clear D gene. The germline V gene has CDR1 SGDLS and CDR2 YYNGEE. V lost 0 bases and J lost 0, with 16 bases in between. The CDR3 spans 18 residues. The DNA for the CDR3 is TGTGCCAGCAGCGTAGCTACGTCGGGGTCCGATAGCAATCAGCCCCAGCATTTT. Translated: CASSVATSGSDSNQPQHF.

This clonotype was recorded many times. The chain couples TRBV20-1 to TRBJ2-5; a possible D gene is TRBD1 (6 bases). V was cut by 0 bases and J by 5 bases, with 10 bases left in between. The V gene's germline CDR1 is DFQATT and CDR2 SNEGSKA (reference sequence). There are 13 residues in the CDR3. The CDR3 DNA reads TGCAGTGCTAGAGATTACAGGGAGGAGACCCAGTACTTC. As protein: CSARDYREETQYF.

This clonotype was counted at least ten times. V and J are TRBV3-1 and TRBJ1-1; D ambiguous. The CDR3 has 15 residues. Per the germline V gene, CDR1 is LGHDT and CDR2 is YNNKEL (reference sequence). V was trimmed by 1 base and J by 3 bases, leaving 12 bases between them. Here the CDR3 DNA reads TGTGCCAGCAGCCAAGTCGGAGGGTGGGACACTGAAGCTTTCTTT. This encodes CASSQVGGWDTEAFF.

This clonotype was seen ten or more times. The chain employs TRBV3-1 and TRBJ2-1; D perhaps matches TRBD1 (6 bases). The germline CDR1 and CDR2 sequences are LGHDT and YNNKEL (reference sequence). The CDR3 sequence is 14 residues long. The V end lost 4 bases, the J end lost 9 bases, and 16 bases lay between the germline ends. The CDR3: CASSPRGQLSEQFF. The CDR3 DNA reads TGTGCCAGCAGCCCGCGAGGACAGTTATCTGAGCAGTTCTTC.

The chain combines TRBV30 with TRBJ2-3; maybe TRBD2 (7 bases). Germline V gene lookup returns CDR1 GTSNPN and CDR2 SVGIG (reference sequence). V was clipped by 5 bases and J by 0 bases, with 15 bases between them. The CDR3 covers 15 residues. CDR3 in DNA: TGTGCCTGGGGGGGGGGGGCCCCCAGCACAGATACGCAGTATTTT. Its protein is CAWGGGAPSTDTQYF.

This clonotype showed up many times. The chain recombines TRBV28 with TRBJ2-7, with D perhaps matching TRBD1 (6 bases). V dropped 5 bases and J dropped 3 bases, with 14 bases sitting between them. This CDR3 spans 14 amino acids. In germline, CDR1 is MDHEN, CDR2 SYDVKM. The chain's CDR3 is CASSPPDSLYEQYF. In DNA, the CDR3 is TGTGCCAGCAGTCCCCCGGACAGCCTCTACGAGCAGTACTTC.

The chain joins TRBV20-1 to TRBJ2-1; no clear D. Germline V CDR1 and CDR2: DFQATT, SNEGSKA (reference sequence). The V and J ends lost 0 bases and 6 bases respectively, with 12 bases between them. The CDR3 loop spans 14 amino acids. The CDR3 here is CSARDRASFNEQFF. CDR3 bases: TGCAGTGCTAGAGATAGGGCCTCTTTCAATGAGCAGTTCTTC.

A few counts support this clonotype. The gene calls are TRBV6-5 and TRBJ1-5; no definite D call. The CDR3 covers 15 residues. Per germline, CDR1 MNHEY and CDR2 SVGAGI. The V end was cut by 0 bases, the J end by 1 base, with 7 bases between. The CDR3 here is CASSYSKSSNQPQHF. The CDR3 bases are TGTGCCAGCAGTTACTCGAAATCAAGCAATCAGCCCCAGCATTTT.

The V gene is TRBV4-3, the J gene TRBJ2-2, with D possibly matching TRBD2 (6 bases). V gave up 3 bases and J gave up 3 bases, with 14 bases separating them. The CDR3 extends over 16 amino acids. Germline V gene lookup returns CDR1 LGHNA and CDR2 YSLEER. CDR3 in amino acids: CASSHQASDYTGELFF. The CDR3 nucleotides are TGCGCCAGCAGCCATCAGGCTAGCGATTACACCGGGGAGCTGTTTTTT.

V usage is TRBV4-2 and J usage is TRBJ2-3, with a tentative D call TRBD1 (5 bases). V lost 0 bases, J lost 4 bases, and 17 bases lay in between. The CDR3 extends over 17 amino acids. The germline CDR1 and CDR2 sequences are LGHNA and YNFKEQ. The CDR3 sequence is CASSQERAGQGSDTQYF. The DNA for the CDR3 is TGTGCCAGCAGCCAAGAAAGGGCAGGGCAAGGGTCAGATACGCAGTATTTT.

This clonotype was seen repeatedly, ten times or more. The chain couples TRBV7-9 to TRBJ1-1; D perhaps matches TRBD1 (5 bases). CDR1 is SEHNR and CDR2 is FQNEAQ in the germline V gene (reference sequence). This CDR3 comprises 16 residues. V was shortened by 1 base and J by 4 bases, with 16 bases between the two germline ends. The CDR3 region has the DNA TGTGCCAGCAGCTTAGGGACGGACACCTTGTTCACTGAAGCTTTCTTT. Translation: CASSLGTDTLFTEAFF.

This clonotype was seen repeatedly, ten times or more. This chain uses TRBV27 with TRBJ1-4; D possibly corresponds to TRBD1 (5 bases). The CDR3 length is 13 residues. V gave up 7 bases and J gave up 3 bases, with 9 bases separating them. CDR1 MNHEY and CDR2 SMNVEV come from the germline V gene (reference sequence). The CDR3 DNA follows: TGTGCCAGCACCGACAGACCTAATGAAAAACTGTTTTTT. Amino acids: CASTDRPNEKLFF.

This clonotype was seen repeatedly, ten times or more. The V gene is TRBV11-2, the J gene TRBJ1-2; possible D gene TRBD1, 5 bases. The CDR3 extends over 12 amino acids. V lost 0 bases and J lost 10, with 9 bases in between. Germline-derived CDR1 and CDR2 are SGHAT and FQNNGV. CDR3 sequence reads: CASSLDPGTYTF. In DNA form, the CDR3 reads TGTGCCAGCAGCTTAGACCCCGGGACCTACACCTTC.